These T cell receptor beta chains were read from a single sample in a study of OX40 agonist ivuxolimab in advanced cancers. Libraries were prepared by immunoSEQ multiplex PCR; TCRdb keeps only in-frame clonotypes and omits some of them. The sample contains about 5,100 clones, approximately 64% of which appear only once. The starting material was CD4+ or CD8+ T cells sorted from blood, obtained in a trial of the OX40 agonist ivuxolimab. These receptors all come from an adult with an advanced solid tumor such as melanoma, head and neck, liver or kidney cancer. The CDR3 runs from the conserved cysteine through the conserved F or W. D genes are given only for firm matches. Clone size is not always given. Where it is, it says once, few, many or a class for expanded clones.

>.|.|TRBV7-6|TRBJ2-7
CASSLAGKEQYF
TGTGCCAGCAGCTTAGCAGGGAAAGAGCAGTACTTC
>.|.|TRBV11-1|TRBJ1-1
CASSQTVGLNTEAFF
TGTGCCAGCAGCCAGACCGTAGGCTTGAACACTGAAGCTTTCTTT
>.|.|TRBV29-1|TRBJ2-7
CSVEIDEQYF
TGCAGCGTTGAGATCGACGAGCAGTACTTC
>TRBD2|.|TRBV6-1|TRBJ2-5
CASSELAGGPETQYF
TGTGCCAGCAGTGAACTAGCGGGAGGGCCAGAGACCCAGTACTTC
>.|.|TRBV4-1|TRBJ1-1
CASSQVGGIDTEAFF
TGCGCCAGCAGCCAAGTGGGGGGCATCGACACTGAAGCTTTCTTT
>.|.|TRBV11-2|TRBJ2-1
CASSLESGGGSIKIF
TGTGCCAGCAGCTTAGAGAGTGGGGGCGGGAGTATCAAGATCTTC
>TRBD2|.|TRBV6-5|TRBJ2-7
CASSTGLAGRHEQYF
TGTGCCAGCAGCACGGGACTAGCGGGAAGGCACGAGCAGTACTTC
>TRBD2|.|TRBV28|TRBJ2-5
CASSLWTSGLSTETQYF
TGTGCCAGCAGTCTCTGGACTAGCGGTCTGTCCACTGAGACCCAGTACTTC
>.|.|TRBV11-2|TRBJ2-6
CASSSSGGSRSGANVLTF
TGTGCCAGCAGCTCTTCTGGCGGCAGCCGCTCTGGGGCCAACGTCCTGACTTTC
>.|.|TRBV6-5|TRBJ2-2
CASSYRAANTGELFF
TGTGCCAGCAGTTATCGGGCAGCTAACACCGGGGAGCTGTTTTTT
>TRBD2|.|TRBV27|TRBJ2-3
CASSELAGVDTQYF
TGTGCCAGCAGTGAGCTAGCGGGAGTAGATACGCAGTATTTT
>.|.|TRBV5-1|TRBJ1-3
CASSFGENSGNTIYF
TGCGCCAGCAGCTTCGGGGAAAACTCTGGAAACACCATATATTTT
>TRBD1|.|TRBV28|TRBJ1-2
CASSQGQGAGYTF
TGTGCCAGCAGCCAAGGACAGGGCGCTGGCTACACCTTC
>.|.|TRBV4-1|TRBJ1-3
CASSQGGVNTIYF
TGCGCCAGCAGCCAAGGAGGCGTTAACACCATATATTTT
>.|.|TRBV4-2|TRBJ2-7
CASSQAGQAYEQYF
TGTGCCAGCAGCCAAGCGGGGCAGGCCTACGAGCAGTACTTC
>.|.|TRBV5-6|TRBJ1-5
CASSLGAPSNQPQHF
TGTGCCAGCAGCTTGGGGGCCCCTAGCAATCAGCCCCAGCATTTT
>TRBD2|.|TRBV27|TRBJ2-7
CASSLMASGMNEQYF
TGTGCCAGCAGTTTAATGGCTAGCGGGATGAACGAGCAGTACTTC
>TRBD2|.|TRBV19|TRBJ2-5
CASSIVLAGGIETQYF
TGTGCCAGTAGTATCGTCCTAGCGGGAGGTATAGAGACCCAGTACTTC
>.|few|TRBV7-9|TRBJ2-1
CASKPRTGSKNNEQFF
TGTGCCAGTAAACCCCGCACCGGGAGTAAAAACAATGAGCAGTTCTTC
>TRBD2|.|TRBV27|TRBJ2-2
CASRLGTSGRLGTGELFF
TGTGCCAGCAGGCTGGGGACTAGCGGGAGATTGGGGACCGGGGAGCTGTTTTTT
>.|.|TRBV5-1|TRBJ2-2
CASSLAGTNTGELFF
TGCGCCAGCAGCTTGGCGGGAACGAACACCGGGGAGCTGTTTTTT
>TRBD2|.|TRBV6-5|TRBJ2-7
CASTQLAGGPYEQYF
TGTGCCAGCACCCAACTAGCGGGAGGGCCCTACGAGCAGTACTTC
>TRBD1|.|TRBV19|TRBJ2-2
CASSARQGAPTGELFF
TGTGCCAGTAGTGCTAGACAGGGGGCGCCGACCGGGGAGCTGTTTTTT
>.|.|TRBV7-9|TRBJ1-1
CASTPPGLGMGERNTEAFF
TGTGCCAGCACCCCCCCGGGGTTAGGTATGGGTGAGCGGAACACTGAAGCTTTCTTT
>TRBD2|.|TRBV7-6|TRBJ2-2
CASSFSPTSGNTGELFF
TGTGCCAGCAGCTTTTCGCCGACTAGCGGAAACACCGGGGAGCTGTTTTTT
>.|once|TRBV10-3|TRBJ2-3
CAISDSVGDTQYF
TGTGCCATCAGTGATTCGGTGGGGGATACGCAGTATTTT
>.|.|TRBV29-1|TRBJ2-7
CSVEDRATYEQYF
TGCAGCGTGGAGGACAGAGCTACCTACGAGCAGTACTTC
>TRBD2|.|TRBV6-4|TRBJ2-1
CASSLLAGGEQFF
TGTGCCAGCAGTCTCCTAGCGGGCGGAGAGCAGTTCTTC
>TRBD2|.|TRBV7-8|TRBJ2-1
CASRTIPGLAGLSSYNEQFF
TGTGCCAGTAGAACTATACCGGGACTAGCGGGTCTGAGCTCCTACAATGAGCAGTTCTTC
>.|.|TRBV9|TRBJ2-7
CASSVGVATGYEQYF
TGTGCCAGCAGCGTAGGAGTGGCGACAGGCTACGAGCAGTACTTC
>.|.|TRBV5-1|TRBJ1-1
CASSLPFDTEAFF
TGCGCCAGCAGCTTGCCATTCGACACTGAAGCTTTCTTT
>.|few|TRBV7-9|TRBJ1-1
CASSLALRVNTEAFF
TGTGCCAGCAGCTTAGCGCTCAGAGTGAACACTGAAGCTTTCTTT
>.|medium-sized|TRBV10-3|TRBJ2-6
CATPLLSGANVLTF
TGTGCCACCCCTTTGTTATCTGGGGCCAACGTCCTGACTTTC
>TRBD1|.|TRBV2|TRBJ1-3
CASRTGNSGNTIYF
TGTGCCAGCAGGACAGGGAACTCTGGAAACACCATATATTTT
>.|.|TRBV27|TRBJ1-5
CASSSRADQPQHF
TGTGCCAGCAGTTCCAGGGCAGATCAGCCCCAGCATTTT
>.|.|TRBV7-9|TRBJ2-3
CASRMTVDSTDTQYF
TGTGCCAGCAGAATGACAGTTGATTCCACAGATACGCAGTATTTT
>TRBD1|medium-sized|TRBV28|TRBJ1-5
CASSILQGDNQPQHF
TGTGCCAGCAGTATATTACAGGGGGATAATCAGCCCCAGCATTTT
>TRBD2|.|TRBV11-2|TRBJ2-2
CASSLGTSGRAGSGELFF
TGTGCCAGCAGCTTAGGAACTAGCGGGAGGGCCGGATCCGGGGAGCTGTTTTTT
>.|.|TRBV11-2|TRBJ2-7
CASSPPQREQYF
TGTGCCAGCAGCCCTCCACAGAGGGAGCAGTACTTC
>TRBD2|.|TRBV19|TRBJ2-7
CASSIASGLAGSGYYEQYF
TGTGCCAGTAGTATCGCGTCGGGACTAGCGGGCTCTGGATACTACGAGCAGTACTTC
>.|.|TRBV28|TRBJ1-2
CASRFTALYGYTF
TGTGCCAGCAGATTTACTGCTCTCTATGGCTACACCTTC
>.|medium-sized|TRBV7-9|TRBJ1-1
CASTRGGDRNTEAFF
TGTGCCAGCACGAGAGGGGGGGATCGGAACACTGAAGCTTTCTTT
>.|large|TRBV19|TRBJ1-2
CASSIDSGRNYGYTF
TGTGCCAGTAGTATAGATTCAGGCAGAAACTATGGCTACACCTTC
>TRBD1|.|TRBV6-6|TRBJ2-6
CASSWTGGGANVLTF
TGTGCCAGCAGTTGGACAGGTGGTGGGGCCAACGTCCTGACTTTC
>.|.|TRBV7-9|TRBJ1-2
CASSRASNYGYTF
TGTGCCAGCAGCCGAGCTTCTAACTATGGCTACACCTTC
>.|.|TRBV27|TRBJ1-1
CASSLLGGGTEAFF
TGTGCCAGCAGTTTACTAGGGGGAGGGACTGAAGCTTTCTTT
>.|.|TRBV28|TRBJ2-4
CASSLTASVEWDIQYF
TGTGCCAGCAGTTTAACGGCTAGCGTAGAGTGGGACATTCAGTACTTC
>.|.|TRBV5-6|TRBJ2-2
CASSLRRTNTGELFF
TGTGCCAGCAGCCTTCGCCGAACGAACACCGGGGAGCTGTTTTTT
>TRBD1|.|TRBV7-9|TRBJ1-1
CASSASDRGDTEAFF
TGTGCCAGCAGCGCGAGCGACAGGGGCGACACTGAAGCTTTCTTT
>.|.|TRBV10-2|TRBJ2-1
CASSGGLDNEQFF
TGCGCCAGCAGTGGTGGCTTGGACAATGAGCAGTTCTTC
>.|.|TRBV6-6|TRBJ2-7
CASSGGHKQYF
TGTGCCAGCAGTGGCGGACATAAGCAGTACTTC
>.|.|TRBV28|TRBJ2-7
CASSPRLSSSYEQYF
TGTGCCAGCAGTCCAAGACTGTCGAGCTCCTACGAGCAGTACTTC
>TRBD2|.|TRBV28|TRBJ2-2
CASSPTSGSTGELFF
TGTGCCAGCAGTCCGACTAGCGGGAGTACCGGGGAGCTGTTTTTT